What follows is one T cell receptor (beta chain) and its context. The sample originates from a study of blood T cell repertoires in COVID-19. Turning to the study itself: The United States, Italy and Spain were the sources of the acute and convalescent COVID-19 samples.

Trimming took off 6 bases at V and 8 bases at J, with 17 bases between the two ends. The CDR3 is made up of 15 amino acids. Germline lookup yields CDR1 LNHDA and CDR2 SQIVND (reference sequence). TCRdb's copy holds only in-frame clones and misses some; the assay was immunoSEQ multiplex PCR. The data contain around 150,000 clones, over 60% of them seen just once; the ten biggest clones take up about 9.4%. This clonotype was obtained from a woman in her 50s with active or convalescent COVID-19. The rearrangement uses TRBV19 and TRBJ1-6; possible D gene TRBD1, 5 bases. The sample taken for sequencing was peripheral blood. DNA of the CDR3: TGTGCCAGTAGCGCGGTAGGACACGGCGATTCACCCCTCCACTTT. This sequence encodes CASSAVGHGDSPLHF.